This T cell receptor beta chain comes out of a study of T cells in women clearing cervical HPV infection. Looking at the study overall: Women with histologically confirmed HPV16-related CIN3 or worse, 2 with invasive cancer, served as cases. Overall study results and limits: It is unknown whether associations predate infection; no effector/memory or HPV-specific sorting.

Notes on this clone: The antigen remains unidentified. The DNA ends 3 residues before the CDR3 does, and the rest of the CDR3 is filled in from the germline J gene.

CDR1 and CDR2 (germline): LNHDA, SQIVND (reference sequence). V shed 2 bases, J shed 4 bases, and the junction held 3 bases outside the gene matches. The CDR3 is made up of 14 amino acids. TCR beta CDR3 amplified by multiplex PCR from approximately 1,100 ng genomic DNA. Profiling relied on immunoSEQ multiplex PCR, and the TCRdb table lists in-frame clones only, not all of them. The table gives tens of thousands of clones; the top ten clones make up 35% of it. The rearrangement links TRBV19 to TRBJ2-3, with 7 bases lining up with TRBD2. The source of this sequence is a woman aged 18 to 75 with a cervical HPV16 infection that either progressed to CIN3+ or cleared (not recorded which). The sample consisted of blood buffy coat. The CDR3 region is CASSIRGSSDTQYF. CDR3 DNA, as far as it was read: TGTGCCAGTAGTATACGCGGGAGTTCAGATACG.